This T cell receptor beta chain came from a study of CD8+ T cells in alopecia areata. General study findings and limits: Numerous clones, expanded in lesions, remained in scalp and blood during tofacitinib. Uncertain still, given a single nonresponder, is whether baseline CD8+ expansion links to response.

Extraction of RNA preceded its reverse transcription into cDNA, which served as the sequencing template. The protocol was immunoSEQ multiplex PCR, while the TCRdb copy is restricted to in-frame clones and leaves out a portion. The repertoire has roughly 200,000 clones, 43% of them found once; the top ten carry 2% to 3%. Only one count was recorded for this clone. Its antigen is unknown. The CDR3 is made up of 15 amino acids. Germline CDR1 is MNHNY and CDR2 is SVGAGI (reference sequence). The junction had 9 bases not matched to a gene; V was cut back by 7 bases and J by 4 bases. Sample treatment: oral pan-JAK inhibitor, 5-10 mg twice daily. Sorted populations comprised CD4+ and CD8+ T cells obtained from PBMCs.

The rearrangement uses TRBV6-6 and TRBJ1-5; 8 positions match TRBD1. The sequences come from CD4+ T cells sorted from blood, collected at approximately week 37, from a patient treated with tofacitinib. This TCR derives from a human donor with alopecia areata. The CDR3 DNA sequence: TGTGCCAGCACCAAACCGACAGGGGATAATCAGCCCCAGCATTTT. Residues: CASTKPTGDNQPQHF.